Sequencing of this TCR beta chain was carried out in a study of OX40 agonist ivuxolimab in advanced cancers. In the study overall: The dose-escalation group included hepatocellular carcinoma, melanoma, renal cell carcinoma and head and neck cancer.

Findings of the study overall: Relative to CD4+ cells, CD8+ T cells on average had more expanded clones. Clonal expansion from baseline to week 6 occurred in both CD4+ and CD8+ T cells.

V was pared by 6 bases and J by 8 bases, with 4 bases of the junction left unmatched. This CDR3 has 11 residues. Germline values: CDR1 SQVTM, CDR2 ANQGSEA. The method was immunoSEQ multiplex PCR; TCRdb's version includes in-frame clones alone and lacks a portion of them. The data hold approximately 69,000 clones, with roughly 85% observed a single time. Points on this clone: Its antigen is unidentified.

The sample was CD4+ or CD8+ T cells sorted from blood, taken in a trial of the OX40 agonist ivuxolimab. The V gene is TRBV29-1, the J gene TRBJ1-2; 9 bases fit TRBD1. This receptor was taken from an adult with an advanced solid tumor such as melanoma, head and neck, liver or kidney cancer. The CDR3 DNA reads as TGCAGCGTGGGACAGGGTGGAGGCTACACCTTC. Protein sequence: CSVGQGGGYTF.